One and the same sample provided the 22 T cell receptor beta chains below, sequenced in a study of response to subunit inactivated influenza vaccine. TCRdb reanalysed the RT-PCR reads using MiXCR and keeps one entry per CDR3 protein. The sample has a few hundred thousand distinct CDR3 sequences; around a fifth are singletons. This sample comprised PBMCs from blood, obtained less than 22 months after vaccination. The receptors were sampled from a man aged 50 to 69 who received an inactivated influenza vaccine.

This clonotype was detected ten times or more. The chain employs TRBV14 and TRBJ2-3; 7 positions agree with TRBD1. Germline trimming cut 4 bases from V and 2 bases from J; bases unmatched to any gene: 9. Germline V CDR1 and CDR2: SGHDN, FVKESK. The CDR3 sequence is 16 residues long. Here the CDR3 DNA reads TGTGCCAGCAGCCGGACTTTGACAGGGCTCACAGATACGCAGTATTTT. Translated: CASSRTLTGLTDTQYF.

Only a few counts were recorded for this clonotype. This chain connects TRBV6-5 to TRBJ1-2; D uncertain. There are 17 residues in the CDR3. CDR1 and CDR2 from the germline V gene are MNHEY and SVGAGI. Trimming took off 0 bases at V and 8 bases at J, with 22 bases between the two ends. The CDR3 reads CASSYSVSPSRYWGYTF. The CDR3 DNA reads as TGTGCCAGCAGTTACTCTGTCTCGCCGTCCCGTTATTGGGGCTACACCTTC.

This clonotype came up a few times. The chain is built from TRBV7-9 and TRBJ1-2, with D hard to call. CDR1 SEHNR and CDR2 FQNEAQ come from the germline V gene (reference sequence). Trimming took off 5 bases at V and 4 bases at J, with 11 bases between the two ends. This CDR3 contains 13 residues. CDR3 bases: TGTGCCAGCAGCGGCGCCAGGACCTATGGCTACACCTTC. Its protein product is CASSGARTYGYTF.

The chain employs TRBV28 and TRBJ2-1; 14 bases fit TRBD2. Per germline, CDR1 MDHEN and CDR2 SYDVKM. The trim removed 5 bases at V and 12 bases at J, leaving 9 bases unmatched. The CDR3 has 15 amino acids. CDR3 bases: TGTGCCAGCAGTGACCCGGGACTAGCGGGGGTTGGGCAGTTCTTC. It specifies CASSDPGLAGVGQFF.

CDR3 sequence reads: CASSVTGGDGYTF. The DNA for the CDR3 is TGTGCCAGCAGCGTGACAGGGGGCGATGGCTACACCTTC. J is TRBJ1-2 and V is TRBV9, with 10 bases that match TRBD1. V was pared by 2 bases and J by 6 bases, with 1 base of the junction left unmatched. Germline CDR1 and CDR2: SGDLS and YYNGEE. The CDR3 extends over 13 amino acids.

This clonotype was detected ten times or more. CDR3 loop: CASSQMREFGNQPQHF. In DNA form, the CDR3 reads TGCGCCAGCAGCCAAATGAGGGAATTTGGCAATCAGCCCCAGCATTTT. The rearrangement uses TRBV4-3 and TRBJ1-5; D is undetermined. The CDR3 length is 16 residues. V was shortened by 2 bases and J by 2 bases, with 13 bases between the two germline ends. The germline CDR1 and CDR2 sequences are LGHNA and YSLEER.

This rearrangement joins TRBV12-3 or TRBV12-4 to TRBJ2-7; the D is unclear. V was pared by 3 bases and J by 3 bases, with 6 bases between. CDR3 length: 12 amino acids. The CDR3 protein is CASSFAFYEQYF. Here the CDR3 DNA reads TGTGCCAGCAGTTTCGCGTTCTACGAGCAGTACTTC.

This clonotype turned up a few times. The chain combines TRBV28 with TRBJ1-5, with D possibly TRBD1 on 6 matching bases. This CDR3 has 14 residues. The germline V and J ends were trimmed by 6 bases and 4 bases, with 13 bases remaining between them. Germline assignment: CDR1 MDHEN and CDR2 SYDVKM. The CDR3 loop reads CASSTRRGNQPQHF. In DNA, the CDR3 is TGTGCCAGCAGCACCCGGAGGGGGAATCAGCCCCAGCATTTT.

This clonotype was counted only a few times. The V call is TRBV28, the J call TRBJ1-2, with D tentatively TRBD1 (5 bases). CDR1 and CDR2 from the germline V gene are MDHEN and SYDVKM. This CDR3 comprises 13 residues. V was trimmed by 10 bases and J by 4 bases, leaving 16 bases between them. CDR3 sequence: CATYSGGSYGYTF. Here the CDR3 DNA reads TGTGCCACCTATTCTGGGGGGAGCTATGGCTACACCTTC.

V is TRBV3-1 and J is TRBJ2-1; TRBD1 is a possible D gene (5 bases). Germline V gene lookup returns CDR1 LGHDT and CDR2 YNNKEL (reference sequence). V was cut by 4 bases and J by 2 bases, with 15 bases left in between. The CDR3 has 16 amino acids. The DNA of the CDR3 is TGTGCCAGCAGCCCTCAACACCCAGGGCCCTACAATGAGCAGTTCTTC. Protein sequence: CASSPQHPGPYNEQFF.

This sequence joins TRBV5-5 and TRBJ2-7; 7 bases are shared with TRBD1. Trimming cost V 4 bases and J 3 bases; bases outside gene matches: 10. Germline values: CDR1 SGHKS, CDR2 YYEKEE (reference sequence). This CDR3 comprises 15 residues. CDR3 DNA sequence: TGTGCCAGCAGCCTTCGACGGGACAGTGGCTACGAGCAGTACTTC. This codes for CASSLRRDSGYEQYF.

V is TRBV20-1 and J is TRBJ1-1; TRBD1 agrees at 7 bases. The V gene end was trimmed by 4 bases and the J gene end by 7 bases; junction bases not matched to a gene: 3. This CDR3 comprises 11 residues. CDR1 is DFQATT and CDR2 is SNEGSKA in the germline V gene (reference sequence). CDR3 residues: CSAKQGNEAFF. The CDR3, as DNA: TGCAGTGCTAAACAGGGGAATGAAGCTTTCTTT.

Only a few counts were recorded for this clonotype. The J gene is TRBJ1-6, the V gene TRBV2; D gene unclear. CDR3 length: 13 amino acids. Germline V CDR1 and CDR2: SNHLY, FYNNEI. Between the trimmed V and J ends, which lost 5 bases and 10 bases, there was a span of 12 bases. The CDR3 nucleotides are TGTGCCAGCAGTCGGACTTTGGGATCACCCCTCCACTTT. Protein product: CASSRTLGSPLHF.

The chain uses TRBV11-3 and TRBJ2-2; TRBD1 is a possible D gene (6 bases). Germline CDR1 reads SGHNT; CDR2 reads YENEEA. This CDR3 has 15 residues. V lost 4 bases to trimming and J lost 6 bases, with 15 bases between them. The CDR3 region is CASSSRQGRAGELFF. CDR3 DNA sequence: TGTGCCAGCAGCTCACGCCAGGGGCGTGCCGGGGAGCTGTTTTTT.

This clonotype was seen more than once but under ten times. V is TRBV12-3 or TRBV12-4 and J is TRBJ2-7; possibly TRBD1 for D (5 bases). CDR3 length: 14 residues. V dropped 6 bases and J dropped 5 bases, with 17 bases sitting between them. Here the CDR3 DNA reads TGTGCCAGCAGGCCGACAGTCCGGATCGACGAGCAGTACTTC. Translating gives CASRPTVRIDEQYF.

This chain joins TRBV29-1 and TRBJ2-1, with TRBD2 as a possible D gene (6 bases). V was pared by 3 bases and J by 0 bases, with 21 bases between. CDR3 length equals 18 residues. CDR1 and CDR2 from the germline V gene are SQVTM and ANQGSEA. The CDR3 loop is CSVDGISGNPSSYNEQFF. DNA for the CDR3: TGCAGCGTTGATGGCATTAGCGGCAATCCCAGCTCCTACAATGAGCAGTTCTTC.

V is TRBV20-1 and J is TRBJ1-5, with 9 bases that match TRBD1. CDR3 length: 17 amino acids. CDR1 and CDR2 from the germline V gene are DFQATT and SNEGSKA (reference sequence). The trim removed 5 bases at V and 4 bases at J, leaving 15 bases unmatched. CDR3 DNA: TGCAGTGCTGAGGGGGGGTCGGGACAGGGTTGGAATCAGCCCCAGCATTTT. As protein: CSAEGGSGQGWNQPQHF.

The chain has TRBV4-2 and TRBJ2-7; D unclear. CDR3 size: 12 residues. Germline V gene data show CDR1 as LGHNA and CDR2 as YNFKEQ. V was trimmed by 2 bases and J by 3 bases, leaving 5 bases between them. DNA of the CDR3: TGTGCCAGCAGCCAATCCGGCTACGAGCAGTACTTC. The encoded protein is CASSQSGYEQYF.

This clonotype was recorded at least ten times. J is TRBJ1-1 and V is TRBV10-3; tentatively, D is TRBD1 (6 bases). The germline V gene encodes CDR1 ENHRY and CDR2 SYGVKD. The ends were cut back, 6 bases at V and 5 bases at J, with 16 bases in the middle. The CDR3 spans 14 residues. The CDR3, as DNA: TGTGCCATCAGGGGGGCGGACAGATCGACTGAAGCTTTCTTT. Protein product: CAIRGADRSTEAFF.

This chain connects TRBV5-1 to TRBJ2-2; no clear D gene. CDR3 length: 15 residues. V was pared by 0 bases and J by 2 bases, with 8 bases between. Germline V gene lookup returns CDR1 SGHRS and CDR2 YFSETQ. CDR3 loop: CASSLEALNTGELFF. DNA for the CDR3: TGCGCCAGCAGCTTGGAGGCACTAAACACCGGGGAGCTGTTTTTT. Full variable domain (remainder filled in from reference TRBV5-1 and TRBJ2-2): KAGVTQTPRYLIKTRGQQVTLSCSPISGHRSVSWYQQTPGQGLQFLFEYFSETQRNKGNFPGRFSGRQFSNSRSEMNVSTLELGDSALYLCASSLEALNTGELFFGEGSRLTVL.

V is TRBV5-1 and J is TRBJ1-1; D gene ambiguous. Germline CDR1 and CDR2: SGHRS and YFSETQ. This CDR3 contains 13 residues. V was clipped by 3 bases and J by 1 base, with 7 bases between them. For the CDR3, the DNA is TGCGCCAGCAGCTCACGCCCGAACACTGAAGCTTTCTTT. It translates to CASSSRPNTEAFF.

This chain uses TRBV7-2 with TRBJ1-4; perhaps TRBD1 as D (5 bases). In germline, CDR1 is SGHTA, CDR2 FQGNSA. Trimming shortened V by 6 bases and J by 4 bases, and 12 bases separated the two germline ends. This CDR3 contains 14 residues. The CDR3 loop is CASRGEHFNEKLFF. The DNA of the CDR3 is TGTGCCAGCAGGGGGGAACACTTTAATGAAAAACTGTTTTTT.